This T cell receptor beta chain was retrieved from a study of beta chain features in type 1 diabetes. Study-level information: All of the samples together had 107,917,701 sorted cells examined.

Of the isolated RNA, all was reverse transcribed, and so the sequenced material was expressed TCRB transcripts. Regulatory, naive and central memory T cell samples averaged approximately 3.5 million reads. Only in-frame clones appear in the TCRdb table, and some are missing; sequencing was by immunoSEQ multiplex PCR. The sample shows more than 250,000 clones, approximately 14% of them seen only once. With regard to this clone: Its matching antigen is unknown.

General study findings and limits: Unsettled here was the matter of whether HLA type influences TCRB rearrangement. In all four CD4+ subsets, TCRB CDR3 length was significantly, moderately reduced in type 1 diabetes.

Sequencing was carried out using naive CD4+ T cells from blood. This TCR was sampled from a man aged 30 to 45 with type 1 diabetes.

Here the CDR3 reads CASSPRLAENYNEQFF. The CDR3 DNA follows: TGTGCCAGCTCACCACGGCTAGCGGAAAACTACAATGAGCAGTTCTTC. V and J are TRBV18 and TRBJ2-1; 7 nucleotides match TRBD2. The CDR3 has 16 amino acids. Germline CDR1 is KGHSH and CDR2 is LQKENI. V shed 1 base, J shed 3 bases, and the junction held 6 bases outside the gene matches. The variable domain in full, completed from reference TRBV18 and TRBJ2-1, reads NAGVMQNPRHLVRRRGQEARLRCSPMKGHSHVYWYRQLPEEGLKFMVYLQKENIIDESGMPKERFSAEFPKEGPSILRIQQVVRGDSAAYFCASSPRLAENYNEQFFGPGTRLTVL.